Each of the 5 T cell receptor beta chains below was sequenced from the same sample in a study of cytomegalovirus exposure and HLA in healthy donors (dated by TCRdb to the late 2010s). Library preparation used the immunoSEQ multiplex PCR assay. Here the immuneACCESS table is served through TCRdb, limited to in-frame sequences with V and J called. Missing clones are a known gap in these copies; in checked studies unresolved V genes cover under half, and the rest lacks a known reason. Present in this sample are 250,000 to 300,000 clones, around 87% of which were seen just once. The top ten clones comprise approximately 0.34% of the sample. Sequences were obtained from PBMCs. The receptors originated from a woman aged 18-29 years in good health and CMV-seronegative.

The chain employs TRBV5-1 and TRBJ1-5; D not certain. CDR1 and CDR2 from the germline V gene are SGHRS and YFSETQ. The CDR3 has 15 residues. V lost 2 bases to trimming and J lost 2 bases, with 11 bases between them. Here the CDR3 DNA reads TGCGCCAGCAGCTTCAATACCGGTCGCAATCAGCCCCAGCATTTT. Translation gives CASSFNTGRNQPQHF.

This sequence joins TRBV2 and TRBJ2-5; 7 positions agree with TRBD2. The ends lost 5 bases at V and 2 bases at J; junction bases unmatched: 8. Germline V gene sequence: CDR1 SNHLY, CDR2 FYNNEI. This CDR3 has 15 amino acids. CDR3 nucleotides: TGTGCCAGCAGTTCTAGACTAGCAGTACAAGAGACCCAGTACTTC. Amino acid sequence: CASSSRLAVQETQYF.

This chain connects TRBV7-8 to TRBJ1-1; D is perhaps TRBD1 (5 bases). The CDR3 sequence is 15 residues long. The germline V gene has CDR1 SGHVS and CDR2 FQNEAQ. Trimming shortened V by 5 bases and J by 4 bases, and 17 bases separated the two germline ends. Here the CDR3 DNA reads TGTGCCAGCAGCGCCTTAGCCCTAGACAGCACTGAAGCTTTCTTT. This translates into CASSALALDSTEAFF.

This clone turned up a few times. The V call is TRBV27, the J call TRBJ2-7; D unclear. Germline-derived CDR1 and CDR2 are MNHEY and SMNVEV (reference sequence). The V end lost 4 bases, the J end lost 0 bases, and 4 bases lay between the germline ends. CDR3 length: 12 residues. CDR3 coding DNA: TGTGCCAGCAGTTCCTCCTCCTACGAGCAGTACTTC. It specifies CASSSSSYEQYF.

The rearrangement joins TRBV7-6 to TRBJ1-5, with TRBD1 matching over 8 bases. CDR3 size: 18 residues. The germline V gene encodes CDR1 SGHVS and CDR2 FNYEAQ. The ends lost 5 bases at V and 4 bases at J; junction bases unmatched: 16. CDR3 bases: TGTGCCAGCAGCCAAGTCGAGGACAGGGCTCTTAGAAATCAGCCCCAGCATTTT. This translates into CASSQVEDRALRNQPQHF.